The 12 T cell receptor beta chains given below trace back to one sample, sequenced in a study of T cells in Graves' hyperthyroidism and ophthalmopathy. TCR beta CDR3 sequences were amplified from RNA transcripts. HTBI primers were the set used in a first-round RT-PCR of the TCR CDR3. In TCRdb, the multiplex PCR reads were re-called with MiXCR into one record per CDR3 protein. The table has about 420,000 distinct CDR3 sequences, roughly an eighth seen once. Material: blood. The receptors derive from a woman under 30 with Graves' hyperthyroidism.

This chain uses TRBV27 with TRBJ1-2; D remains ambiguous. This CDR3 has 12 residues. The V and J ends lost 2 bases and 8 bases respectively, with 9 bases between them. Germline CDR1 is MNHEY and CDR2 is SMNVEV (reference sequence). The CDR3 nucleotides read TGTGCCAGCAGTTTAGGAGGTGAGGGCTACACCTTC. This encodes CASSLGGEGYTF.

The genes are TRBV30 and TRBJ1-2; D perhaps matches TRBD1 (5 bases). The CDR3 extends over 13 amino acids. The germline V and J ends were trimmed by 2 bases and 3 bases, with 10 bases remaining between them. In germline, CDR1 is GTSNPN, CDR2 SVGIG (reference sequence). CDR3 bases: TGTGCCTGGAGTACAGGAGATGACTATGGCTACACCTTC. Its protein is CAWSTGDDYGYTF.

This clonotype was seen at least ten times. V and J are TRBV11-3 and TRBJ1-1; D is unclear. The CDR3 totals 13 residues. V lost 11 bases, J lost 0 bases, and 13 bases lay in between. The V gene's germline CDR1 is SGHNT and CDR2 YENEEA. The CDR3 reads CAGIKRMNTEAFF. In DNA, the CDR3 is TGTGCCGGAATAAAGAGGATGAACACTGAAGCTTTCTTT.

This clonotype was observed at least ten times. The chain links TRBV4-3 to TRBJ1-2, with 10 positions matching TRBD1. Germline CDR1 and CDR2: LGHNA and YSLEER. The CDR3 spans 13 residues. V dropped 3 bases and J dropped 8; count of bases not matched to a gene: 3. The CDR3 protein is CASSHGQGGGYTF. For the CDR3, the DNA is TGCGCCAGCAGCCATGGACAGGGGGGCGGCTACACCTTC.

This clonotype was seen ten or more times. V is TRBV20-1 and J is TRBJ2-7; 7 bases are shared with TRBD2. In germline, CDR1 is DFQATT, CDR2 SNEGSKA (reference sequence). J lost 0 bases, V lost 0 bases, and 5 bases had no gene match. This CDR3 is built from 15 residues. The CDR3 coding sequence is TGCAGTGCTAGAGATTTGGCGGGAGACTCCTACGAGCAGTACTTC. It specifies CSARDLAGDSYEQYF.

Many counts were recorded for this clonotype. The CDR3 protein is CASSRADNTDTQYF. DNA for the CDR3: TGCGCCAGCAGCCGGGCAGATAACACAGATACGCAGTATTTT. This chain uses TRBV5-1 with TRBJ2-3, with D unclear. There are 14 residues in the CDR3. The ends were cut back, 4 bases at V and 2 bases at J, with 11 bases in the middle. Germline CDR1 reads SGHRS; CDR2 reads YFSETQ.

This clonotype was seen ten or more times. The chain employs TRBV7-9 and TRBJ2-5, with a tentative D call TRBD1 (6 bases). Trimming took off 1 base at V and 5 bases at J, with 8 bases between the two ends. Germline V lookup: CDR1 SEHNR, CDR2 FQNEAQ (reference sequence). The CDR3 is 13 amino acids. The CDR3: CASSLVQGETQYF. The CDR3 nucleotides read TGTGCCAGCAGCTTAGTGCAGGGGGAGACCCAGTACTTC. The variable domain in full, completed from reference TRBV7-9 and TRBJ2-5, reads DTGVSQNPRHKITKRGQNVTFRCDPISEHNRLYWYRQTLGQGPEFLTYFQNEAQLEKSRLLSDRFSAERPKGSFSTLEIQRTEQGDSAMYLCASSLVQGETQYFGPGTRLLVL.

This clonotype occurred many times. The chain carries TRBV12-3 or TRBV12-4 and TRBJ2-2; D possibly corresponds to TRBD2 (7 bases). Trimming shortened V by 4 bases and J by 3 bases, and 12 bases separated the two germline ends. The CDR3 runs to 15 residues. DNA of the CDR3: TGTGCCAGCAGTTCGGGGGGCGTGCACACCGGGGAGCTGTTTTTT. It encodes CASSSGGVHTGELFF.

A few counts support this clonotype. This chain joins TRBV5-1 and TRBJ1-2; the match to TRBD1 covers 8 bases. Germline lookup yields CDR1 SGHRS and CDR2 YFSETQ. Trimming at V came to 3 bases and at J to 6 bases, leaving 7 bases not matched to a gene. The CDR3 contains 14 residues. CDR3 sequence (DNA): TGCGCCAGCAGCTGGGGACAGGCCAGGGATGGCTACACCTTC. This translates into CASSWGQARDGYTF.

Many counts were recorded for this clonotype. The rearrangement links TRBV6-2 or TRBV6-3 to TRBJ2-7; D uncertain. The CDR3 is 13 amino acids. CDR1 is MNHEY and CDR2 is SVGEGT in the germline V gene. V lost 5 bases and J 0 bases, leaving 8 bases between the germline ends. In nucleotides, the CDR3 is TGTGCCAGCAGTCCCCACCCCTCCTACGAGCAGTACTTC. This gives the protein CASSPHPSYEQYF.

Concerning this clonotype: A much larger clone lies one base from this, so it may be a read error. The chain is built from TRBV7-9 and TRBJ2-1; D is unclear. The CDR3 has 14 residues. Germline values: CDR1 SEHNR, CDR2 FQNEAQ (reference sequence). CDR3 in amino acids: CVSSLHGWDNEQFF. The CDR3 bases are TGTGTCAGCAGCTTACACGGGTGGGACAATGAGCAGTTCTTC.

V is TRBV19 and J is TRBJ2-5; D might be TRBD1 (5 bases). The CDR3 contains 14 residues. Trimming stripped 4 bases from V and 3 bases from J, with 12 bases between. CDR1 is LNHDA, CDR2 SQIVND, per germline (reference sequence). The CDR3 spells CASSKDNWKETQYF. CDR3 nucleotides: TGTGCCAGTAGTAAGGACAACTGGAAAGAGACCCAGTACTTC. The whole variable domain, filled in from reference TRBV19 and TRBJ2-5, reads DGGITQSPKYLFRKEGQNVTLSCEQNLNHDAMYWYRQDPGQGLRLIYYSQIVNDFQKGDIAEGYSVSREKKESFPLTVTSAQKNPTAFYLCASSKDNWKETQYFGPGTRLLVL.